The 28 T cell receptor beta chains reported below all come from one sample, sequenced in a study of blood T cells in healthy people across ages. Primers used in a second PCR of about 7 to 12 cycles were a sample-barcoded 5' primer and a J-beta primer mix. Each CDR3 protein gets one entry after TCRdb re-called the 5' RACE reads with MiXCR. The table lists 700,000 or so distinct CDR3 sequences, 22% of them singletons. Specimen: blood. The receptor set was obtained from a man aged 65 to 85 in good health.

The chain recombines TRBV6-5 with TRBJ2-3; D gene unclear. The CDR3 sequence is 16 residues long. The V end was cut by 3 bases, the J end by 1 base, with 14 bases between. The germline gives CDR1 MNHEY, CDR2 SVGAGI. The CDR3 DNA reads TGTGCCAGCAGTTATTCCGCCCATTGGGGCACAGATACGCAGTATTTT. This codes for CASSYSAHWGTDTQYF.

This clonotype has just a few counts. The V call is TRBV20-1, the J call TRBJ2-3; D remains unclear. The germline gives CDR1 DFQATT, CDR2 SNEGSKA (reference sequence). The CDR3 is 9 residues long. Here the CDR3 reads CSPPDTQYF. DNA of the CDR3: TGCAGCCCCCCAGATACGCAGTATTTT.

This clonotype occurred a few times. The germline gene is not matched at one end of the junction; a read error may be the cause. J is TRBJ1-4 and V is TRBV11-2, with TRBD1 as a possible D gene (6 bases). This CDR3 spans 13 amino acids. Germline CDR1 SGHAT, CDR2 FQNNGV. The CDR3 is CASSRGTNEKLLF. The CDR3 nucleotides read TGTGCCAGCAGCAGAGGGACAAATGAAAAACTGCTTTTT.

Ten or more counts support this clonotype. This chain joins TRBV29-1 and TRBJ1-2; possibly TRBD1 for D (6 bases). The germline V gene encodes CDR1 SQVTM and CDR2 ANQGSEA. V dropped 7 bases and J dropped 6 bases, with 18 bases sitting between them. CDR3 length: 13 amino acids. The DNA for the CDR3 is TGCAGCGCCGGGGGCGGGGGATGGGATGGCTACACCTTC. Amino acid sequence: CSAGGGGWDGYTF.

Only a few counts were recorded for this clonotype. The chain employs TRBV27 and TRBJ2-5; D assignment may be TRBD1 or TRBD2 (6 bases each). This CDR3 has 16 amino acids. Between the trimmed V and J ends, which lost 5 bases and 2 bases, there was a span of 18 bases. Germline V CDR1 and CDR2: MNHEY, SMNVEV (reference sequence). The CDR3, as DNA: TGTGCCAGCAGTAGACAACAGGGACTTCGGCAAGAGACCCAGTACTTC. This translates into CASSRQQGLRQETQYF.

The genes are TRBV5-1 and TRBJ1-3; 10 nucleotides line up with TRBD1. J lost 0 bases, V lost 4 bases, and 4 bases had no gene match. This CDR3 contains 16 residues. CDR1 and CDR2 from the germline V gene are SGHRS and YFSETQ. In DNA, the CDR3 is TGCGCCAGCAGCCCCCGGACAGGGGGCTCTGGAAACACCATATATTTT. It codes for CASSPRTGGSGNTIYF.

This sequence joins TRBV28 and TRBJ2-1, with 9 nucleotides matching TRBD2. J gave up 0 bases and V 2 bases, and 2 bases lay outside the gene matches. This CDR3 has 16 amino acids. Germline V gene sequence: CDR1 MDHEN, CDR2 SYDVKM. The CDR3 nucleotides read TGTGCCAGCAGTTTAGAGCGGGGGGACTCCTACAATGAGCAGTTCTTC. It translates to CASSLERGDSYNEQFF.

The table lists this clonotype with a few counts. The CDR3 protein is CASSLQWAAFF. The CDR3, as DNA: TGTGCCAGCAGTTTACAGTGGGCGGCTTTCTTT. The chain recombines TRBV12-3 or TRBV12-4 with TRBJ1-1; D gene unclear. The CDR3 runs 11 residues. Trimming took off 2 bases at V and 11 bases at J, with 9 bases between the two ends.

CDR3 sequence reads: CASSPPGGTSTDTQYF. CDR3 coding DNA: TGTGCCAGCTCACCACCTGGCGGGACTAGCACAGATACGCAGTATTTT. The chain is built from TRBV18 and TRBJ2-3, with D perhaps TRBD2 (6 bases). Germline V CDR1 and CDR2: KGHSH, LQKENI. The germline V and J ends were trimmed by 0 bases and 0 bases, with 10 bases remaining between them. The CDR3 totals 16 residues.

CDR3 residues: CASHSGRSAGEQFF. DNA of the CDR3: TGTGCCAGCCATTCTGGCCGATCAGCTGGGGAGCAGTTCTTC. The chain has TRBV12-3 or TRBV12-4 and TRBJ2-5; D unresolved. The J call could be wrong; TRBJ2-1 is a better fit for the DNA end. The CDR3 is made up of 14 amino acids.

This clonotype appeared once. The genes are TRBV6-1 and TRBJ2-5; no reliable D call. V gave up 2 bases and J gave up 6 bases, with 13 bases separating them. In germline, CDR1 is MNHNS, CDR2 SASEGT. This CDR3 is built from 14 residues. CDR3 loop: CASSELNAEKTQYF. The CDR3 DNA sequence: TGTGCCAGCAGTGAACTAAATGCCGAAAAGACCCAGTACTTC.

The chain joins TRBV5-1 to TRBJ1-3; D gene uncertain. This CDR3 spans 16 amino acids. Germline lookup yields CDR1 SGHRS and CDR2 YFSETQ. Trimming pared 0 bases from V and 4 bases from J, leaving 14 bases between. This chain's CDR3 is CASSLAGLTRGNTIYF. CDR3 sequence (DNA): TGCGCCAGCAGCTTGGCCGGCCTCACGAGAGGAAACACCATATATTTT. The full variable domain, rest sourced from reference TRBV5-1 and TRBJ1-3, is KAGVTQTPRYLIKTRGQQVTLSCSPISGHRSVSWYQQTPGQGLQFLFEYFSETQRNKGNFPGRFSGRQFSNSRSEMNVSTLELGDSALYLCASSLAGLTRGNTIYFGEGSWLTVV.

There are a few counts of this clonotype. The chain joins TRBV27 to TRBJ1-5, with 10 bases that match TRBD1. Per the germline V gene, CDR1 is MNHEY and CDR2 is SMNVEV (reference sequence). The CDR3 has 15 residues. The J segment lost 6 bases and the V segment lost 5 bases, leaving 7 bases of the junction unmatched. CDR3 sequence reads: CASSTDRDRGQPQHF. The CDR3 DNA follows: TGTGCCAGCAGTACGGACAGGGACAGGGGTCAGCCCCAGCATTTT.

V usage is TRBV5-6 and J usage is TRBJ1-2, with TRBD1 as a possible D gene (6 bases). CDR3 length equals 13 residues. Trimming removed 4 bases from V and 8 bases from J, with 15 bases in between. CDR1 is SGHDT and CDR2 is YYEEEE in the germline V gene. The CDR3, as DNA: TGTGCCAGCAGCCGGGACAATAAAGGGGGCTACACCTTC. Translation gives CASSRDNKGGYTF.

The CDR3 is CASSQEGGAAGGFGYTF. The DNA for the CDR3 is TGTGCCAGCAGCCAAGAAGGGGGTGCGGCAGGCGGCTTTGGCTACACCTTC. J is TRBJ1-2 and V is TRBV14; tentative D call: TRBD1 (6 bases). This CDR3 spans 17 amino acids. Germline assignment: CDR1 SGHDN and CDR2 FVKESK. The V and J ends lost 0 bases and 7 bases respectively, with 21 bases between them.

A few counts support this clonotype. This rearrangement joins TRBV5-1 to TRBJ2-3; 12 nucleotides line up with TRBD2. Per germline, CDR1 SGHRS and CDR2 YFSETQ. The CDR3 has 16 amino acids. V shed 4 bases, J shed 2 bases, and the junction held 5 bases outside the gene matches. CDR3 protein: CASSQGTSGYTDTQYF. The CDR3 nucleotides read TGCGCCAGCAGCCAGGGGACTAGCGGGTACACAGATACGCAGTATTTT.

Only a few counts were recorded for this clonotype. This chain links TRBV5-1 with TRBJ2-1, with D hard to call. Germline loops: CDR1 SGHRS, CDR2 YFSETQ. There are 15 residues in the CDR3. Trimming removed 0 bases at V and 12 bases at J, with 19 bases between. The CDR3 loop is CASSLDLSSYNRQFF. CDR3 nucleotides: TGCGCCAGCAGCTTGGATCTAAGCTCCTACAATCGGCAGTTCTTC.

This clonotype turned up a few times. The rearrangement uses TRBV20-1 and TRBJ1-2; D gene ambiguous. Trimming took 0 bases from V and 4 from J, leaving 9 bases between them. The germline V gene has CDR1 DFQATT and CDR2 SNEGSKA (reference sequence). The CDR3 extends over 13 amino acids. DNA for the CDR3: TGCAGTGCTAGAGAACGTAGACCCTATGGCTACACCTTC. This translates into CSARERRPYGYTF.

This sequence joins TRBV12-3 or TRBV12-4 and TRBJ2-1; D may correspond to TRBD1 or TRBD2 (5 bases each). The CDR3 sequence is 15 residues long. V shed 6 bases and J shed 6 bases, with 18 bases lying between them. The chain's CDR3 is CASRSGTGPFNEQFF. CDR3 in DNA: TGTGCCAGCAGGTCCGGGACCGGCCCATTCAATGAGCAGTTCTTC.

The rearrangement joins TRBV7-9 to TRBJ2-1; no clear D gene. Germline V gives CDR1 SEHNR, CDR2 FQNEAQ (reference sequence). The length of the CDR3 is 15 residues. Trimming cost V 0 bases and J 0 bases, with 6 bases left between them. In DNA form, the CDR3 reads TGTGCCAGCAGCTTAGCGCATGCCTCCTACAATGAGCAGTTCTTC. This gives the protein CASSLAHASYNEQFF.

The chain uses TRBV19 and TRBJ2-2, with 8 positions matching TRBD2. Germline assignment: CDR1 LNHDA and CDR2 SQIVND (reference sequence). The length of the CDR3 is 16 residues. J gave up 6 bases and V 0 bases, and 6 bases lay outside the gene matches. This CDR3 reads CASSIEGSGKPGELFF. CDR3 bases: TGTGCCAGTAGTATAGAGGGTAGCGGGAAGCCCGGGGAGCTGTTTTTT. Based on the CDR3 plus reference TRBV19 and TRBJ2-2, the full variable domain is DGGITQSPKYLFRKEGQNVTLSCEQNLNHDAMYWYRQDPGQGLRLIYYSQIVNDFQKGDIAEGYSVSREKKESFPLTVTSAQKNPTAFYLCASSIEGSGKPGELFFGEGSRLTVL.

This clonotype showed up just a few times. The rearrangement links TRBV7-2 to TRBJ2-5; TRBD2 agrees at 8 bases. The J segment lost 3 bases and the V segment lost 7 bases, leaving 7 bases of the junction unmatched. Germline CDR1 SGHTA, CDR2 FQGNSA. CDR3 length: 14 residues. CDR3 loop: CASMPTSGEETQYF. The CDR3 DNA sequence: TGTGCCAGCATGCCTACTAGCGGCGAAGAGACCCAGTACTTC.

This clonotype has more than one count but fewer than ten. This chain links TRBV11-2 with TRBJ1-1; the D gene is possibly TRBD1 (6 bases). V was trimmed by 1 base and J by 0 bases, leaving 15 bases between them. Germline V lookup: CDR1 SGHAT, CDR2 FQNNGV. CDR3 length: 17 residues. In DNA, the CDR3 is TGTGCCAGCAGCTTAGCTCCCGAAGGACAGATGAACACTGAAGCTTTCTTT. This translates into CASSLAPEGQMNTEAFF.

This clonotype was detected many times. This chain links TRBV20-1 with TRBJ1-2; 7 nucleotides align to TRBD1. Germline CDR1 and CDR2: DFQATT and SNEGSKA (reference sequence). The length of the CDR3 is 14 residues. The V and J ends lost 0 bases and 4 bases, in that order; junction bases with no gene match: 5. CDR3 protein: CSAREPGQLYGYTF. In DNA form, the CDR3 reads TGCAGTGCTAGAGAACCGGGACAGCTCTATGGCTACACCTTC.

Of note for this clonotype: An end of the junction differs from the germline gene, which may be a read error. V gene TRBV3-1 combines with J gene TRBJ1-5, with TRBD1 matching 10 bases. There are 17 residues in the CDR3. Germline lookup yields CDR1 LGHDT and CDR2 YNNKEL (reference sequence). Written as DNA, the CDR3 is TGTGCCAGCAGCCCTCTTCCACCGGGACAGGGGAATCACCCCCAGCATTTT. Protein product: CASSPLPPGQGNHPQHF.

The chain joins TRBV27 to TRBJ2-3; 8 positions match TRBD2. Germline assignment: CDR1 MNHEY and CDR2 SMNVEV (reference sequence). This CDR3 region has 18 residues. V shed 3 bases and J 0 bases; nucleotides not matched to a gene: 11. DNA of the CDR3: TGTGCCAGCAGTTTGCGGACCGGTAGCGGGGCTAGCACAGATACGCAGTATTTT. Translated, it gives CASSLRTGSGASTDTQYF.

This clonotype was counted only a few times. The V call is TRBV27, the J call TRBJ2-7; D remains unclear. CDR1 and CDR2 (germline): MNHEY, SMNVEV (reference sequence). Trimming removed 4 bases at V and 0 bases at J, with 10 bases between. The CDR3 covers 14 residues. CDR3 protein: CASSWIWGSYEQYF. CDR3 sequence (DNA): TGTGCCAGCAGTTGGATTTGGGGCTCCTACGAGCAGTACTTC.

The chain is built from TRBV19 and TRBJ1-2; D not certain. Germline V CDR1 and CDR2: LNHDA, SQIVND (reference sequence). The CDR3 sequence is 11 residues long. V dropped 9 bases and J dropped 7 bases, with 12 bases sitting between them. This chain's CDR3 is CASSDLGGYTF. Written as DNA, the CDR3 is TGTGCCAGCAGCGACCTAGGTGGCTACACCTTC.